This T cell receptor (beta chain) is drawn from a study of T cell clonality in common variable immunodeficiency. The sample holds many counts of this clone. The CDR3 is cut off 3 residues early in the read; its end comes from the germline J gene. Equal genomic DNA amounts from CVID and control samples were sequenced. Produced via immunoSEQ multiplex PCR; TCRdb's table is partial and in-frame only. The repertoire yields about 41,000 clones, none seen only once; the top ten contain approximately 1.4%. The length of the CDR3 is 16 residues. Germline assignment: CDR1 DFQATT and CDR2 SNEGSKA (reference sequence). V was trimmed by 0 bases and J by 4 bases, leaving 15 bases between them.

Material: peripheral blood mononuclear cells. The origin of this receptor is a person between 18 and 69 years old in good health. This chain connects TRBV20-1 to TRBJ2-2; D possibly corresponds to TRBD1 (6 bases). Incomplete CDR3 DNA: TGCAGTGCTAGAGATCAGGGGACACCACTCACCGGGGAG. Its translation: CSARDQGTPLTGE. The whole CDR3 is CSARDQGTPLTGELFF.